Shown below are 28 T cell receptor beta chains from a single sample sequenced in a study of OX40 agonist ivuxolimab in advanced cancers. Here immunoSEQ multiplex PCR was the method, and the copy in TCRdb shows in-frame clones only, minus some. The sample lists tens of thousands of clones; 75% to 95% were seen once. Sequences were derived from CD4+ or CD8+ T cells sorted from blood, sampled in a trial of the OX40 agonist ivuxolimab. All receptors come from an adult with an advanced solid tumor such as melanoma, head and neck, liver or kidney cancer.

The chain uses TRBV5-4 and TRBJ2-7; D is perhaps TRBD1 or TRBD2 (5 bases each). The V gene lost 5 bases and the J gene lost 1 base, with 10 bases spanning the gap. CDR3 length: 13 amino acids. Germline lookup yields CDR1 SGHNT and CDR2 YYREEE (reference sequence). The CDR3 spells CASRVGGSYEQYF. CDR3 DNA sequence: TGTGCCAGCAGAGTTGGGGGATCCTACGAGCAGTACTTC.

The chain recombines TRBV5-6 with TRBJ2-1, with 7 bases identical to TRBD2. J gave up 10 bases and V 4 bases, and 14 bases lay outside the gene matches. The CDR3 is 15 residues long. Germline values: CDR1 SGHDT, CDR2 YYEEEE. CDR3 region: CASSPPGTMHGEQFF. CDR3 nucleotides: TGTGCCAGCAGCCCCCCCGGGACTATGCATGGCGAGCAGTTCTTC. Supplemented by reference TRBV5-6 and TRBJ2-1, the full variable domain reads DAGVTQSPTHLIKTRGQQVTLRCSPKSGHDTVSWYQQALGQGPQFIFQYYEEEERQRGNFPDRFSGHQFPNYSSELNVNALLLGDSALYLCASSPPGTMHGEQFFGPGTRLTVL.

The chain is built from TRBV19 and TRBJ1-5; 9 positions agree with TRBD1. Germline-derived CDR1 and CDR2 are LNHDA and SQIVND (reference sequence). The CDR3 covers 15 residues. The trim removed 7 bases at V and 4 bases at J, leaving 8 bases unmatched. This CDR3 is CASTTGTGMNQPQHF. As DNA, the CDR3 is TGTGCCAGTACCACCGGGACAGGGATGAATCAGCCCCAGCATTTT.

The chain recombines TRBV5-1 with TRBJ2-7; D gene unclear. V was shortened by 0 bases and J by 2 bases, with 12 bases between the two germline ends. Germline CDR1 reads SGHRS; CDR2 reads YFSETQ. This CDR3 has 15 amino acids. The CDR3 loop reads CASSLVGGRAYEQYF. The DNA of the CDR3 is TGCGCCAGCAGCTTGGTCGGTGGGCGAGCCTACGAGCAGTACTTC.

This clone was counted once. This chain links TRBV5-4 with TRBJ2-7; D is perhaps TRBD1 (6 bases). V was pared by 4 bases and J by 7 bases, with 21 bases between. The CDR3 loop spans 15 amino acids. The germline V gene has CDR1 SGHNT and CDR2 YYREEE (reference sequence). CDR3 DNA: TGTGCCAGCAGCCCAGGGGCGTCAAACCCCCGGGAGCAGTACTTC. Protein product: CASSPGASNPREQYF. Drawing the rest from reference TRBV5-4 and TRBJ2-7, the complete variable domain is ETGVTQSPTHLIKTRGQQVTLRCSSQSGHNTVSWYQQALGQGPQFIFQYYREEENGRGNFPPRFSGLQFPNYSSELNVNALELDDSALYLCASSPGASNPREQYFGPGTRLTVT.

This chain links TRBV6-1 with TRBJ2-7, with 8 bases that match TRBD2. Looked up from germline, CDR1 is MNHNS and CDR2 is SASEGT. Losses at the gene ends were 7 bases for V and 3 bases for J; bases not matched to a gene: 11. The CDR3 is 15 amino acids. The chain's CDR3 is CASKSERERYYEQYF. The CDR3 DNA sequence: TGTGCCAGCAAGTCGGAGCGGGAGAGGTACTACGAGCAGTACTTC.

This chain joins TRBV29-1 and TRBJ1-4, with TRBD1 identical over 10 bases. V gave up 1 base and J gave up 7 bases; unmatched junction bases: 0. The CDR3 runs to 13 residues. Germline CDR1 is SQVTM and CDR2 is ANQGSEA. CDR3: CSVEGTGGEKLFF. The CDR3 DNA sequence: TGCAGCGTTGAAGGGACAGGGGGTGAAAAACTGTTTTTT. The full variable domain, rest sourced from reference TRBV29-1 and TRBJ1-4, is SAVISQKPSRDICQRGTSLTIQCQVDSQVTMMFWYRQQPGQSLTLIATANQGSEATYESGFVIDKFPISRPNLTFSTLTVSNMSPEDSSIYLCSVEGTGGEKLFFGSGTQLSVL.

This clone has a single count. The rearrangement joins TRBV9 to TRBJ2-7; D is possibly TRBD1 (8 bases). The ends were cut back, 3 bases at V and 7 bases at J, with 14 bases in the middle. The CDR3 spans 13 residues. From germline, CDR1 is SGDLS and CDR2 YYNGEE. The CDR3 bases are TGTGCCAGCAGCGCACAGGGGGAGGGGGAGCAGTACTTC. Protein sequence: CASSAQGEGEQYF.

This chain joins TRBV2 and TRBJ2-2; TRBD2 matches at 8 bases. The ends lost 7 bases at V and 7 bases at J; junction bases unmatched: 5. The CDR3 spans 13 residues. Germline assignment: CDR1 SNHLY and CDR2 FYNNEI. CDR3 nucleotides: TGTGCCAGCACAGGACTAGCAAACGGGGAGCTGTTTTTT. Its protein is CASTGLANGELFF.

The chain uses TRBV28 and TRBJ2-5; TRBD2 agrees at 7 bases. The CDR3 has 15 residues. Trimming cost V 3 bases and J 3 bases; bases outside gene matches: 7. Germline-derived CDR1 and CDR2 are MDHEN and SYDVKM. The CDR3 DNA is TGTGCCAGCAGTTTTCGCGGGAGAAAAAAAGAGACCCAGTACTTC. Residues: CASSFRGRKKETQYF.

CDR3 sequence reads: CAWSGLAGDIQYF. For the CDR3, the DNA is TGTGCCTGGAGTGGACTAGCGGGAGACATTCAGTACTTC. This chain joins TRBV30 and TRBJ2-4, with 12 bases fitting TRBD2. V gave up 1 base and J gave up 8 bases; unmatched junction bases: 0. The CDR3 runs to 13 residues. Germline V gene lookup returns CDR1 GTSNPN and CDR2 SVGIG (reference sequence).

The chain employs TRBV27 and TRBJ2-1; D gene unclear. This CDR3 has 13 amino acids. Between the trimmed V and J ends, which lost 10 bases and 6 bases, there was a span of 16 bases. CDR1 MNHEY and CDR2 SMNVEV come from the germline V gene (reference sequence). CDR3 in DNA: TGTGCCACGTCAGGCAGGTGGATCAATGAGCAGTTCTTC. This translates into CATSGRWINEQFF.

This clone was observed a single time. The CDR3 loop reads CSVENRASSGNTIYF. The CDR3 region has the DNA TGCAGCGTTGAAAACAGGGCGAGCTCTGGAAACACCATATATTTT. V gene TRBV29-1 combines with J gene TRBJ1-3; tentative D call: TRBD1 (6 bases). Trimming cost V 2 bases and J 0 bases, with 11 bases left between them. The CDR3 spans 15 residues. Germline assignment: CDR1 SQVTM and CDR2 ANQGSEA.

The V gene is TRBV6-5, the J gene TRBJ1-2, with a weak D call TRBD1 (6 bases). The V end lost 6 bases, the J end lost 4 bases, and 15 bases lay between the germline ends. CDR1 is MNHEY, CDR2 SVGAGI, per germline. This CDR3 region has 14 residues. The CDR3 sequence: CASRPPGGGYGYTF. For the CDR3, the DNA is TGTGCCAGCAGGCCACCCGGGGGCGGCTATGGCTACACCTTC.

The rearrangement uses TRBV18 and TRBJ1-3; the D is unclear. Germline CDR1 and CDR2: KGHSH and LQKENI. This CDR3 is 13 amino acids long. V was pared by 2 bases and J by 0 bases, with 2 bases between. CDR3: CASSPVSGNTIYF. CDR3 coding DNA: TGTGCCAGCTCACCAGTCTCTGGAAACACCATATATTTT.

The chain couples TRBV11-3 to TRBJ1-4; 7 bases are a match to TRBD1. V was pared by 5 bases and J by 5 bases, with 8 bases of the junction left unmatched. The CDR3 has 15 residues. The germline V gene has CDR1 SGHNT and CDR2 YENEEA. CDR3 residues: CASSLRDRPNEKLFF. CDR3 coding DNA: TGTGCCAGCAGCCTCCGGGACAGACCCAATGAAAAACTGTTTTTT.

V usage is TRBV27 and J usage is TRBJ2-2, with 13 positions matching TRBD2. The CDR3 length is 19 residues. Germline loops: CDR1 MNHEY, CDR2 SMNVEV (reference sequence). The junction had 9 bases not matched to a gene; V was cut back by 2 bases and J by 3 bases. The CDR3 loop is CASSLNGLAGVGDTGELFF. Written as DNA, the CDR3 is TGTGCCAGCAGTTTAAACGGACTAGCGGGAGTAGGCGACACCGGGGAGCTGTTTTTT.

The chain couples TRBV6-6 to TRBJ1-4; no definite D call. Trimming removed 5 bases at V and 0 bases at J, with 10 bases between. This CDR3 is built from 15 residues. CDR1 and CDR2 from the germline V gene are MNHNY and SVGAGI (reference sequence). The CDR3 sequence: CASSDPAATNEKLFF. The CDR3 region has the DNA TGTGCCAGCAGTGACCCAGCTGCAACTAATGAAAAACTGTTTTTT.

The CDR3 here is CASSLAGLAADTGELFF. CDR3 nucleotide sequence: TGCGCCAGCAGCTTGGCGGGACTAGCGGCCGACACCGGGGAGCTGTTTTTT. V gene TRBV5-1 combines with J gene TRBJ2-2, with TRBD2 matching 11 bases. The germline CDR1 and CDR2 sequences are SGHRS and YFSETQ. This CDR3 spans 17 amino acids. After removal of 0 bases from V and 3 bases from J, the junction contained 4 bases not matched to a gene. The complete variable domain, with remaining parts taken from reference TRBV5-1 and TRBJ2-2, reads KAGVTQTPRYLIKTRGQQVTLSCSPISGHRSVSWYQQTPGQGLQFLFEYFSETQRNKGNFPGRFSGRQFSNSRSEMNVSTLELGDSALYLCASSLAGLAADTGELFFGEGSRLTVL.

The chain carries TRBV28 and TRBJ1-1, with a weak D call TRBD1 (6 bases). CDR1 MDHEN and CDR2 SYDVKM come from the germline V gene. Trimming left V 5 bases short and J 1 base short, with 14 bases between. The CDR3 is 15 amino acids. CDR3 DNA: TGTGCCAGCAGTGTGCCGGGACAAACGAACACTGAAGCTTTCTTT. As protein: CASSVPGQTNTEAFF.

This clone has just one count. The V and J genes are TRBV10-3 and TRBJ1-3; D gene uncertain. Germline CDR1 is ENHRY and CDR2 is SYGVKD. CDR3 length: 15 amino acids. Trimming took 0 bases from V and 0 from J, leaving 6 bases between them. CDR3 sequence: CAISESGSSGNTIYF. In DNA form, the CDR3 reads TGTGCCATCAGTGAGTCAGGGTCCTCTGGAAACACCATATATTTT.

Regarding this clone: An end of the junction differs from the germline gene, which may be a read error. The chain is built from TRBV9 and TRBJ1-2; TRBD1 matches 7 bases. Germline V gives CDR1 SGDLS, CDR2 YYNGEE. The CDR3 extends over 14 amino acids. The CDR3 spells CASSVGQDVYGYTF. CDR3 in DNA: TGTGCCAGCAGTGTAGGACAGGATGTCTATGGCTACACCTTC.

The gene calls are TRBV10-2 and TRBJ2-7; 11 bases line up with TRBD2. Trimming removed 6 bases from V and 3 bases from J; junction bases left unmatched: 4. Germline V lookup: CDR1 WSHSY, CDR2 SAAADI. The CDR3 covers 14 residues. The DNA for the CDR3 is TGCGCCAGCAGCCCGGGACTAGCGGTCTACGAGCAGTACTTC. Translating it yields CASSPGLAVYEQYF.

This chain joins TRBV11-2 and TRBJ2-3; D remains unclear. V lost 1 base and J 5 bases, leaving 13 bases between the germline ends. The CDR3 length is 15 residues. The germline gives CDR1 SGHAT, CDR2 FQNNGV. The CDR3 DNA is TGTGCCAGCAGCTTAGTAGCAGTCCCGGGAGATACGCAGTATTTT. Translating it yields CASSLVAVPGDTQYF. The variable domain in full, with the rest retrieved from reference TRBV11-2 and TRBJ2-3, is EAGVAQSPRYKIIEKRQSVAFWCNPISGHATLYWYQQILGQGPKLLIQFQNNGVVDDSQLPKDRFSAERLKGVDSTLKIQPAKLEDSAVYLCASSLVAVPGDTQYFGPGTRLTVL.

In DNA form, the CDR3 reads TGCAGTTACTGGGACACATACACCGGGGAGCTGTTTTTT. Translating it yields CSYWDTYTGELFF. The chain uses TRBV29-1 and TRBJ2-2, with D possibly being TRBD1 (6 bases). The germline V gene has CDR1 SQVTM and CDR2 ANQGSEA. This CDR3 has 13 residues.

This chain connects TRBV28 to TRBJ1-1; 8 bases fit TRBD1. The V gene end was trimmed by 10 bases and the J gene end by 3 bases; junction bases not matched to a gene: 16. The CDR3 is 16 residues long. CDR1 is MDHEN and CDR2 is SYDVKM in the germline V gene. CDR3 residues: CATQSTGADRYTEAFF. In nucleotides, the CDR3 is TGTGCCACCCAATCGACAGGGGCGGATCGGTACACTGAAGCTTTCTTT.

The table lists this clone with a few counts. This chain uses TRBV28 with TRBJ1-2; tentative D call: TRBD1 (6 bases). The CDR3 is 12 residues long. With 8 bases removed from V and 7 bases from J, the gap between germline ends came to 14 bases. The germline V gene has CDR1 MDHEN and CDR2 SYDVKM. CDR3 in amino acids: CASQAGAGGYTF. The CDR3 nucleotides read TGTGCCAGCCAAGCAGGGGCTGGTGGCTACACCTTC.

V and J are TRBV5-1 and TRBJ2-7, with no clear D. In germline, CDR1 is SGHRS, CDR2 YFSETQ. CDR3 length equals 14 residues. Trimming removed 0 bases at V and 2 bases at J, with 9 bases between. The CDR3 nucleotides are TGCGCCAGCAGCTTGGCTGGGTTCCCCTACGAGCAGTACTTC. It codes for CASSLAGFPYEQYF.